This T cell receptor beta chain was identified in a study of tumor-infiltrating lymphocytes in primary liver carcinoma. Study in general: Surgery removed the patients' primary liver carcinoma. Enrolled patients were male and female, aged 30 to 69 years. Study-wide results and caveats: Tumors significantly exceeded blood in top-250-clone fraction (p = 0.039). Bulk, unsorted sampling meant CD4+ and CD8+ repertoires went uncompared.

Production of TCR beta cDNA used about 500 ng total RNA together with a constant-region primer. Three nested multiplex PCR rounds, a slightly modified ARM-PCR method, built the TCR beta libraries. Investigators reported that the first two PCR rounds, at 10 cycles each, used TRBV1-TRBV30 forward primers with a C-beta reverse primer. TCRdb fed the multiplex PCR reads into MiXCR, producing one record per CDR3 protein. Counted here are approximately 330,000 distinct CDR3 sequences, around 60% occurring once; the ten biggest clones make up under 8.5%. Unsorted whole blood supplied the RNA, and germline DNA was extracted too. CDR3 length equals 15 residues. Germline V CDR1 and CDR2: MNHEY, SVGEGT. The V segment lost 6 bases and the J segment 8 bases; nucleotides outside the gene matches: 10. This clonotype was observed a single time. Its antigen is not known.

This chain links TRBV6-2 or TRBV6-3 with TRBJ2-7, with 13 nucleotides matching TRBD2. Sequenced input: peripheral blood. The TCR was taken from a man aged 35 to 55 with primary liver carcinoma and hepatitis B virus infection. CDR3: CASRPGTSGAYKQYF. In DNA, the CDR3 is TGTGCCAGCAGACCCGGGACTAGCGGGGCATACAAGCAGTACTTC.